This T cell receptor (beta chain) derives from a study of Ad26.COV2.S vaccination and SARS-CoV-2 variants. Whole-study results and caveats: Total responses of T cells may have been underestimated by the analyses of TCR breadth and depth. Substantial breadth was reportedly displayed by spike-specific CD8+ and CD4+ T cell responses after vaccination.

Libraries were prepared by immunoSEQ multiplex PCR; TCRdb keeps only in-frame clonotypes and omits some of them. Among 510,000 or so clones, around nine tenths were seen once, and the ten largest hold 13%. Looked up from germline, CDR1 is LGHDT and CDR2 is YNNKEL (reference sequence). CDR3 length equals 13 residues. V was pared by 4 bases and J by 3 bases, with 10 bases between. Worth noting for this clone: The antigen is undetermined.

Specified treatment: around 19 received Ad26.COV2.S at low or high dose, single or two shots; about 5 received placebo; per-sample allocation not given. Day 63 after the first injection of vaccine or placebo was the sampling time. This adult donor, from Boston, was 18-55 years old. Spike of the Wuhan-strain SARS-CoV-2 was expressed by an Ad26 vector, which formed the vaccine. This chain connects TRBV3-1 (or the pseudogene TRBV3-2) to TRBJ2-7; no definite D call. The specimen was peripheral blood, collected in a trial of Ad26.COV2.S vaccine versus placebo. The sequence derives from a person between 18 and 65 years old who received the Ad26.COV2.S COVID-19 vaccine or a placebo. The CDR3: CASSRGESYEQYF. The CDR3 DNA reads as TGTGCCAGCAGCCGCGGAGAAAGCTACGAGCAGTACTTC.